One TCR beta chain is described in this entry. What it recognizes is unknown. Other DNA sequences from this sample encode an identical CDR3 as well. This record comes from a study of shared clonotypes between healthy human individuals. Study outcomes and limitations: Rarefaction revealed incomplete sorted-subset sequencing despite large depth. Non-shared clonotypes had lower generation probabilities than those shared by all four donors.

Selected positively for CCR7 and CD45RO-negative, naive CD8 cells excluded terminally differentiated effector memory CD45RA+ cells. Every donor was a Caucasian adult from Nashville, Tennessee. With 4 bases removed from V and 0 bases from J, the gap between germline ends came to 4 bases. Germline V gives CDR1 SEHNR, CDR2 FQNEAQ (reference sequence). The CDR3 is made up of 12 amino acids. The data were produced by immunoSEQ multiplex PCR, yet TCRdb's version contains in-frame clones alone and is incomplete. The table includes about 2 million clones, approximately 94% detected once. This TCR was sampled from a man aged 18 to 29 in good health. This sequence joins TRBV7-9 and TRBJ2-7; D unresolved. Sequenced: naive CD8+ T cells sorted from blood. CDR3 nucleotides: TGTGCCAGCAGCTCCAGCTCCTACGAGCAGTACTTC. Protein product: CASSSSSYEQYF.